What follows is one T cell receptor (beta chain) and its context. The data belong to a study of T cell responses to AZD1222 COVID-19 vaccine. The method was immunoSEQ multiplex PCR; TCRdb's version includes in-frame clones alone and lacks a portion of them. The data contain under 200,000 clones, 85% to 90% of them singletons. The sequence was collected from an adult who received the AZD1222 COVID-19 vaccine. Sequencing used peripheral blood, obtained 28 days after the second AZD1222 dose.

Here the CDR3 DNA reads TGTGCCAGCTCACCGGGCCGGGCTAGCGGGAGGTTATACAATGAGCAGTTCTTC. Translation: CASSPGRASGRLYNEQFF. This chain uses TRBV18 with TRBJ2-1; 11 bases fit TRBD2. The CDR3 sequence is 18 residues long. With 3 bases clipped from V and 4 bases from J, the junction kept 11 bases outside the gene matches. Germline-derived CDR1 and CDR2 are KGHSH and LQKENI. Together with reference TRBV18 and TRBJ2-1, the CDR3 gives the full variable domain: NAGVMQNPRHLVRRRGQEARLRCSPMKGHSHVYWYRQLPEEGLKFMVYLQKENIIDESGMPKERFSAEFPKEGPSILRIQQVVRGDSAAYFCASSPGRASGRLYNEQFFGPGTRLTVL.